These 29 T cell receptor beta chains were all obtained from the same sample, sequenced in a study of T cell responses to AZD1222 COVID-19 vaccine. Using immunoSEQ multiplex PCR, the repertoire was profiled, and TCRdb retains in-frame clones only, with some absent. The data show 180,000 or so clones, with about 89% seen just once and under 2% held by the top ten. Sequencing used peripheral blood, obtained on day 0 of AZD1222 vaccination. The receptors originated from an adult in good health.

This clone was found once. The chain is built from TRBV5-4 and TRBJ1-2, with TRBD1 as a possible D gene (5 bases). The germline gives CDR1 SGHNT, CDR2 YYREEE (reference sequence). Trimming cost V 1 base and J 7 bases, with 11 bases left between them. The CDR3 is made up of 13 amino acids. The CDR3 sequence: CASSLKGSGGYTF. The CDR3 DNA follows: TGTGCCAGCAGCTTGAAGGGGAGCGGTGGCTACACCTTC.

The chain uses TRBV28 and TRBJ2-3; TRBD2 aligns across 9 bases. Germline values: CDR1 MDHEN, CDR2 SYDVKM. V shed 3 bases, J shed 2 bases, and the junction held 9 bases outside the gene matches. The CDR3 is 17 residues long. The CDR3 loop reads CASSFPLAGVSTDTQYF. The CDR3 nucleotides are TGTGCCAGCAGTTTCCCTTTAGCGGGAGTTTCCACAGATACGCAGTATTTT.

The sample holds one count of this clone. V usage is TRBV28 and J usage is TRBJ1-2; D ambiguous. Looked up from germline, CDR1 is MDHEN and CDR2 is SYDVKM. This CDR3 spans 11 amino acids. The V end was cut by 4 bases, the J end by 8 bases, with 8 bases between. For the CDR3, the DNA is TGTGCCAGCAGTTCCGGGCGAGGCTACACCTTC. Amino acid sequence: CASSSGRGYTF.

The V gene is TRBV27, the J gene TRBJ1-6; 11 bases align to TRBD1. Germline V gives CDR1 MNHEY, CDR2 SMNVEV (reference sequence). This CDR3 is built from 16 residues. Trimming took 4 bases from V and 6 from J; bases not matched to a gene: 5. CDR3 protein: CASSSGQGATNSPLHF. The CDR3, as DNA: TGTGCCAGCAGTTCTGGACAGGGGGCGACTAATTCACCCCTCCACTTT.

This chain joins TRBV12-3 or TRBV12-4 and TRBJ2-1, with no clear D. The CDR3 covers 12 residues. V lost 5 bases and J lost 4, with 6 bases in between. As DNA, the CDR3 is TGTGCCAGCAGTCCGACGTACAATGAGCAGTTCTTC. It yields the protein CASSPTYNEQFF.

The V call is TRBV9, the J call TRBJ1-6; TRBD1 might be the D (6 bases). Trimming stripped 3 bases from V and 6 bases from J, with 16 bases between. Germline CDR1 SGDLS, CDR2 YYNGEE. The CDR3 length is 16 residues. The CDR3 sequence is CASSGGVGGRNSPLHF. The CDR3, as DNA: TGTGCCAGCAGCGGAGGGGTCGGGGGGCGTAATTCACCCCTCCACTTT.

The V call is TRBV2, the J call TRBJ1-1; possibly TRBD1 for D (5 bases). Germline V gene sequence: CDR1 SNHLY, CDR2 FYNNEI. The CDR3 has 16 amino acids. The V end lost 3 bases, the J end lost 1 base, and 15 bases lay between the germline ends. As DNA, the CDR3 is TGTGCCAGCAGTGATAGTTTGGGGCGGTCGAACACTGAAGCTTTCTTT. It specifies CASSDSLGRSNTEAFF.

This clone was seen only a few times. V gene TRBV3-1 (or the pseudogene TRBV3-2) combines with J gene TRBJ1-2, with 10 bases that match TRBD1. The CDR3 runs to 16 residues. J gave up 4 bases and V 6 bases, and 11 bases lay outside the gene matches. CDR1 and CDR2 from the germline V gene are LGHDT and YNNKEL (reference sequence). The CDR3 region has the DNA TGTGCCAGCAGTTATATCCCGGGACAGGGGAGCTATGGCTACACCTTC. Translated, it gives CASSYIPGQGSYGYTF.

The sample holds a few counts of this clone. V usage is TRBV2 and J usage is TRBJ1-5, with TRBD1 matching 7 bases. The CDR3 extends over 15 amino acids. In germline, CDR1 is SNHLY, CDR2 FYNNEI. V was clipped by 5 bases and J by 2 bases; unmatched bases: 6. The chain's CDR3 is CASSKTGVGNQPQHF. The CDR3 DNA reads as TGTGCCAGCAGTAAAACAGGGGTAGGCAATCAGCCCCAGCATTTT.

The rearrangement links TRBV6-5 to TRBJ1-5; 7 nucleotides align to TRBD1. The CDR3 is 14 residues long. Germline CDR1 and CDR2: MNHEY and SVGAGI. Trimming at V came to 8 bases and at J to 3 bases, leaving 7 bases not matched to a gene. For the CDR3, the DNA is TGTGCCAGCCGGGCAGGGGGGGTCAATCAGCCCCAGCATTTT. It translates to CASRAGGVNQPQHF.

V usage is TRBV6-2 or TRBV6-3 and J usage is TRBJ2-1; perhaps D is TRBD1 or TRBD2 (5 bases each). The CDR3 extends over 15 amino acids. Germline V gene data show CDR1 as MNHEY and CDR2 as SVGEGT. V was cut by 5 bases and J by 4 bases, with 15 bases left in between. As DNA, the CDR3 is TGTGCCAGCAGTCTCGGACAACGCGGGTACAATGAGCAGTTCTTC. Translating it yields CASSLGQRGYNEQFF.

The chain links TRBV18 to TRBJ1-1; the D is unclear. V gave up 4 bases and J gave up 1 base, with 13 bases separating them. The CDR3 contains 15 residues. CDR1 is KGHSH and CDR2 is LQKENI in the germline V gene. DNA of the CDR3: TGTGCCAGCTCACAAGATATAGCGGGGAACACTGAAGCTTTCTTT. It encodes CASSQDIAGNTEAFF. Supplemented by reference TRBV18 and TRBJ1-1, the full variable domain reads NAGVMQNPRHLVRRRGQEARLRCSPMKGHSHVYWYRQLPEEGLKFMVYLQKENIIDESGMPKERFSAEFPKEGPSILRIQQVVRGDSAAYFCASSQDIAGNTEAFFGQGTRLTVV.

The V gene is TRBV30, the J gene TRBJ1-1; 7 bases fit TRBD1. The trim removed 3 bases at V and 2 bases at J, leaving 3 bases unmatched. Looked up from germline, CDR1 is GTSNPN and CDR2 is SVGIG (reference sequence). This CDR3 has 13 amino acids. CDR3 DNA: TGTGCCTGGAGCCGACAGGGAAACACTGAAGCTTTCTTT. Its protein is CAWSRQGNTEAFF.

The count of this clone is one. This chain links TRBV28 with TRBJ1-2; D is undetermined. CDR1 is MDHEN, CDR2 SYDVKM, per germline. V lost 3 bases and J lost 0, with 14 bases in between. This CDR3 comprises 16 residues. CDR3 in amino acids: CASSFRERFSNYGYTF. DNA for the CDR3: TGTGCCAGCAGTTTTAGGGAGAGATTCTCTAACTATGGCTACACCTTC.

V and J are TRBV2 and TRBJ1-2; 9 bases line up with TRBD1. V lost 6 bases, J lost 4 bases, and 12 bases stayed unmatched. Germline assignment: CDR1 SNHLY and CDR2 FYNNEI. The CDR3 is 16 residues long. The CDR3, as DNA: TGTGCCAGCAGCCCGGGGTTGGGACAGGGCAGCTATGGCTACACCTTC. This encodes CASSPGLGQGSYGYTF.

The chain joins TRBV19 to TRBJ2-2; 7 nucleotides match TRBD2. The CDR3 is made up of 16 amino acids. Germline values: CDR1 LNHDA, CDR2 SQIVND (reference sequence). Trimming cost V 5 bases and J 4 bases; bases outside gene matches: 10. In DNA form, the CDR3 reads TGTGCCAGTAGTTTAACTAGCGTCTTGGGCACCGGGGAGCTGTTTTTT. Translation gives CASSLTSVLGTGELFF.

The gene calls are TRBV5-4 and TRBJ1-2, with D uncertain. CDR3 length: 12 residues. The germline V gene encodes CDR1 SGHNT and CDR2 YYREEE (reference sequence). Trimming removed 4 bases at V and 5 bases at J, with 9 bases between. CDR3: CASSTPGYGYTF. CDR3 DNA: TGTGCCAGCAGCACACCGGGGTATGGCTACACCTTC.

The chain recombines TRBV30 with TRBJ2-1, with TRBD2 matching 11 bases. This CDR3 contains 13 residues. Germline V lookup: CDR1 GTSNPN, CDR2 SVGIG (reference sequence). DNA of the CDR3: TGTGCTTACGCGCTAGCGGGGGGACCCGAGCAGTTCTTC. This sequence encodes CAYALAGGPEQFF.

This clone was recorded only once. The chain carries TRBV5-6 and TRBJ1-2, with D possibly TRBD1 on 5 matching bases. Per germline, CDR1 SGHDT and CDR2 YYEEEE. V dropped 4 bases and J dropped 4 bases, with 17 bases sitting between them. The length of the CDR3 is 15 residues. The CDR3 DNA reads TGTGCCAGCAGCACTTCGTCAGGGAATCTCTATGGCTACACCTTC. This translates into CASSTSSGNLYGYTF.

J is TRBJ1-6 and V is TRBV9; D is ambiguous. The length of the CDR3 is 14 residues. V shed 4 bases and J shed 6 bases, with 11 bases lying between them. Germline-derived CDR1 and CDR2 are SGDLS and YYNGEE. In DNA, the CDR3 is TGTGCCAGCAGCCCCGGGGTGAGTAATTCACCCCTCCACTTT. Translated, it gives CASSPGVSNSPLHF.

The genes are TRBV10-3 and TRBJ2-5; a possible D gene is TRBD1 (8 bases). V was trimmed by 9 bases and J by 4 bases, leaving 15 bases between them. The CDR3 runs to 13 residues. Per germline, CDR1 ENHRY and CDR2 SYGVKD. The CDR3 nucleotides are TGTGCCATAAACAGGGGGGGCCCAGAGACCCAGTACTTC. This translates into CAINRGGPETQYF.

This clone was picked up one time. This rearrangement joins TRBV7-2 to TRBJ2-7, with TRBD1 matching 11 bases. Germline V gene sequence: CDR1 SGHTA, CDR2 FQGNSA. Trimming cost V 5 bases and J 2 bases; bases outside gene matches: 8. The CDR3 runs 16 residues. CDR3 coding DNA: TGTGCCAGCAGCCCCATTGGGGGACAGGGGGCCTACGAGCAGTACTTC. It specifies CASSPIGGQGAYEQYF. The complete variable domain, with remaining parts taken from reference TRBV7-2 and TRBJ2-7, reads GAGVSQSPSNKVTEKGKDVELRCDPISGHTALYWYRQSLGQGLEFLIYFQGNSAPDKSGLPSDRFSAERTGGSVSTLTIQRTQQEDSAVYLCASSPIGGQGAYEQYFGPGTRLTVT.

This chain joins TRBV28 and TRBJ2-6; weak D call: TRBD1 (5 bases). CDR1 is MDHEN and CDR2 is SYDVKM in the germline V gene. The CDR3 covers 15 residues. V was cut by 5 bases and J by 4 bases, with 12 bases left in between. CDR3 DNA: TGTGCCAGCAGTCCCCACAGGTCCGGGGCCAACGTCCTGACTTTC. Translating it yields CASSPHRSGANVLTF.

The chain employs TRBV28 and TRBJ1-6; D possibly corresponds to TRBD1 (6 bases). The germline V and J ends were trimmed by 4 bases and 13 bases, with 14 bases remaining between them. This CDR3 has 13 amino acids. In germline, CDR1 is MDHEN, CDR2 SYDVKM. CDR3 loop: CASSSTGLGPLHF. Here the CDR3 DNA reads TGTGCCAGCAGTTCTACAGGGTTAGGGCCCCTCCACTTT.

Concerning this clone itself: Distinct nucleotide sequences in the sample also encode this CDR3. The V call is TRBV12-3 or TRBV12-4, the J call TRBJ1-1; possible D gene TRBD1, 5 bases. This CDR3 spans 13 amino acids. Trimming removed 3 bases at V and 1 base at J, with 6 bases between. The CDR3 DNA sequence: TGTGCCAGCAGTTTGGGGGAGAACACTGAAGCTTTCTTT. Translation: CASSLGENTEAFF.

The rearrangement uses TRBV7-2 and TRBJ1-2; D might be TRBD1 (5 bases). Germline lookup yields CDR1 SGHTA and CDR2 FQGNSA. Trimming removed 5 bases at V and 10 bases at J, with 20 bases between. This CDR3 has 14 residues. The CDR3 loop is CASSPRGGALLYTF. The CDR3, as DNA: TGTGCCAGCAGCCCTCGGGGTGGGGCCCTCCTCTACACCTTC.

The CDR3 region has the DNA TGCGCCACTAGTGGTGTCAGGTTTGGTCAGACCCAGTACTTC. This gives the protein CATSGVRFGQTQYF. The V and J genes are TRBV10-2 and TRBJ2-5, with D unresolved. The CDR3 has 14 amino acids. Germline CDR1 reads WSHSY; CDR2 reads SAAADI. Trimming pared 10 bases from V and 6 bases from J, leaving 21 bases between.

V gene TRBV28 combines with J gene TRBJ1-2; tentatively, D is TRBD1 (5 bases). This CDR3 has 14 amino acids. The V and J ends lost 2 bases and 7 bases respectively, with 14 bases between them. Germline V gene data show CDR1 as MDHEN and CDR2 as SYDVKM. CDR3 loop: CASSLVGEAGGYTF. The CDR3 coding sequence is TGTGCCAGCAGTTTAGTGGGGGAGGCTGGTGGCTACACCTTC.

J is TRBJ2-2 and V is TRBV7-2, with D possibly TRBD2 on 5 matching bases. Germline values: CDR1 SGHTA, CDR2 FQGNSA. With 3 bases removed from V and 0 bases from J, the gap between germline ends came to 5 bases. The CDR3 is 14 amino acids. CDR3 residues: CASSFSANTGELFF. DNA of the CDR3: TGTGCCAGCAGCTTTAGCGCGAACACCGGGGAGCTGTTTTTT.